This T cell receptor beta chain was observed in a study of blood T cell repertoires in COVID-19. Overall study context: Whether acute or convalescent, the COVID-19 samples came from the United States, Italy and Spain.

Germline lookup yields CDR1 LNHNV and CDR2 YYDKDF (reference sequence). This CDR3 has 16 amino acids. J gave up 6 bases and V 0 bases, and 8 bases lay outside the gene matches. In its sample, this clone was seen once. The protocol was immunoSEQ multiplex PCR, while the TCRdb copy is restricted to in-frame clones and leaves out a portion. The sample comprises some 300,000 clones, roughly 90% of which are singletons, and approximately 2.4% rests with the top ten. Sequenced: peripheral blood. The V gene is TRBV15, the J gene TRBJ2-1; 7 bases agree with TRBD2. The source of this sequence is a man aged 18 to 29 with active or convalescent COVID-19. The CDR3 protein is CATSREVGGPANEQFF. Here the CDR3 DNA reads TGTGCCACCAGCAGAGAGGTGGGAGGGCCTGCCAATGAGCAGTTCTTC.